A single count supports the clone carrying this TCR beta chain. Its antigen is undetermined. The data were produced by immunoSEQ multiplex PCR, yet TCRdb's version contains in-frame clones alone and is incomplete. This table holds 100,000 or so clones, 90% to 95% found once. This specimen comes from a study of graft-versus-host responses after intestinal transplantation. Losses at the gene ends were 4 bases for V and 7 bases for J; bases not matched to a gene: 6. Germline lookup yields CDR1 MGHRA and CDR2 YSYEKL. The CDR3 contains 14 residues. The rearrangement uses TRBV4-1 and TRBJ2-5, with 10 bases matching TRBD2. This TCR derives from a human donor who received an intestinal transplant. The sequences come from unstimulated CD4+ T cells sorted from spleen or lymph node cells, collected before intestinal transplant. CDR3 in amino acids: CASSPGLAAWTQYF. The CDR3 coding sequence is TGCGCCAGCAGCCCAGGACTAGCGGCGTGGACCCAGTACTTC.